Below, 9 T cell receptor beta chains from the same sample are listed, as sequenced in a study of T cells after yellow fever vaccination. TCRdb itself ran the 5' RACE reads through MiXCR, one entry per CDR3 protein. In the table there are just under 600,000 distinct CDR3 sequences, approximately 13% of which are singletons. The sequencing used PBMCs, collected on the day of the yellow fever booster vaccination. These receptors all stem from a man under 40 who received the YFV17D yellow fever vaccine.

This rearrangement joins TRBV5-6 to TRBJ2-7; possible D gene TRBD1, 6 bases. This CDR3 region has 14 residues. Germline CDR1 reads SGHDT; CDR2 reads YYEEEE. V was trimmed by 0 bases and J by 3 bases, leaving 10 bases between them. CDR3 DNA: TGTGCCAGCAGCTTGGACAGGGTTATCTACGAGCAGTACTTC. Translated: CASSLDRVIYEQYF.

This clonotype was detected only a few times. The CDR3 protein is CASSARTGAAHEQFF. The DNA of the CDR3 is TGTGCCAGCAGCGCCCGGACAGGGGCCGCTCATGAGCAGTTCTTC. This chain uses TRBV9 with TRBJ2-1; TRBD1 agrees at 9 bases. The trim removed 3 bases at V and 8 bases at J, leaving 9 bases unmatched. Germline V gives CDR1 SGDLS, CDR2 YYNGEE. This CDR3 is built from 15 residues.

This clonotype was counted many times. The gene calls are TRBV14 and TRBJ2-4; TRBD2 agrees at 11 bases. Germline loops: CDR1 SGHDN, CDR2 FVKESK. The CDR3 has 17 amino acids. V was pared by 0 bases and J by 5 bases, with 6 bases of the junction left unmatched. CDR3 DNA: TGTGCCAGCAGCCAAGATGCGGTACTAGCGGGAGAAAACATTCAGTACTTC. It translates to CASSQDAVLAGENIQYF.

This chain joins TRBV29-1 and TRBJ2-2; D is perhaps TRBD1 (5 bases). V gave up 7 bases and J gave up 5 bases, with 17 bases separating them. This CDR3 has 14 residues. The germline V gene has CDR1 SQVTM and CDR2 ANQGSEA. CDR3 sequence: CSALPRARTGELFF. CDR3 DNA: TGCAGCGCCCTACCCAGGGCCCGGACCGGGGAGCTGTTTTTT.

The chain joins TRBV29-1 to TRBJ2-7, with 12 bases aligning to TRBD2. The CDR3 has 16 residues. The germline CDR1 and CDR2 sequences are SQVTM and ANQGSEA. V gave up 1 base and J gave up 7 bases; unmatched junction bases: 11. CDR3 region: CSVEALTSGRFWEQYF. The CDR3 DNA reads TGCAGCGTTGAAGCCTTGACTAGCGGGAGATTTTGGGAGCAGTACTTC.

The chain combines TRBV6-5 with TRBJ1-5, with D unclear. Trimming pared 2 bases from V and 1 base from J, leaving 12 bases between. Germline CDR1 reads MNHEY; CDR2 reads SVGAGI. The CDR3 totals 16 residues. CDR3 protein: CASSYGPPPSNQPQHF. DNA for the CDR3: TGTGCCAGCAGTTACGGTCCCCCACCAAGCAATCAGCCCCAGCATTTT.

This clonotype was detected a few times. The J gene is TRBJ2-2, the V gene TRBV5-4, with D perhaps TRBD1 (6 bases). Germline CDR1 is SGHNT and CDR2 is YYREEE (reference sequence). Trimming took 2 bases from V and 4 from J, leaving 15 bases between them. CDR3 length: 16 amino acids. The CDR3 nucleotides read TGTGCCAGCAGCTTAGTGGCAGGGGAAGGCACCGGGGAGCTGTTTTTT. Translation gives CASSLVAGEGTGELFF.

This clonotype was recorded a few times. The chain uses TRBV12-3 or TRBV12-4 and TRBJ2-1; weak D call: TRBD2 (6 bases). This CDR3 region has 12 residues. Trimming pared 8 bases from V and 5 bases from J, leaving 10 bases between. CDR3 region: CASGTPNNEQFF. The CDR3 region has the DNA TGTGCCAGCGGGACTCCTAACAATGAGCAGTTCTTC.

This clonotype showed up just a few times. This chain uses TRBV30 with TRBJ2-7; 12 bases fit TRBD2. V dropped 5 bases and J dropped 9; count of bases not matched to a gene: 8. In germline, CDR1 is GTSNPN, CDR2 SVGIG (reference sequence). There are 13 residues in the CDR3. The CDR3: CAWGLAGTSGQYF. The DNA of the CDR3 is TGTGCCTGGGGACTAGCGGGGACCTCAGGGCAGTACTTC.